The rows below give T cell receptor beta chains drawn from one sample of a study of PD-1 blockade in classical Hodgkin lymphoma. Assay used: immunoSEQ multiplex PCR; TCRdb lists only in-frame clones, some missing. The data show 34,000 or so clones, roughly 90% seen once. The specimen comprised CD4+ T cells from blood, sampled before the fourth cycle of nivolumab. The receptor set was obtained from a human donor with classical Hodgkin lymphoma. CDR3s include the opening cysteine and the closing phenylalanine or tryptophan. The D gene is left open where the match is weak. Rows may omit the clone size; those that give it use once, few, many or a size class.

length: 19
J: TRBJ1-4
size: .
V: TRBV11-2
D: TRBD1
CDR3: CASSSFRGYFKKGGEKLFF
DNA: TGTGCCAGCAGCTCCTTCAGGGGGTATTTTAAAAAAGGAGGTGAAAAACTGTTTTTT

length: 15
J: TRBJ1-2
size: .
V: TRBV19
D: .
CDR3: CASSIVERSNYGYTF
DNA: TGTGCCAGTAGTATCGTCGAGCGGAGTAACTATGGCTACACCTTC

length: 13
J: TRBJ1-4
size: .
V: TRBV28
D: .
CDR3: CASSFHGVVKLFF
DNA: TGTGCCAGCAGTTTCCATGGGGTCGTAAAACTGTTTTTT

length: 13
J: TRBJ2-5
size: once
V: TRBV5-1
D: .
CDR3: CASSFWGQETQYF
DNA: TGCGCCAGCAGCTTTTGGGGACAAGAGACCCAGTACTTC

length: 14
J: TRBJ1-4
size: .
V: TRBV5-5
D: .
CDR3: CASSPAPSNEKLFF
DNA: TGTGCCAGCAGCCCAGCGCCGTCTAATGAAAAACTGTTTTTT

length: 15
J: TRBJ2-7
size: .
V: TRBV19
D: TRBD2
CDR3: CASSIPASGSYEQYF
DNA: TGTGCCAGTAGTATCCCGGCTAGCGGTTCCTACGAGCAGTACTTC

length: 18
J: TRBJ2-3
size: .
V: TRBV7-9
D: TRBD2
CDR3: CASSLYPGLAGGPDTQYF
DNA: TGTGCCAGCAGCTTATACCCGGGACTAGCGGGAGGTCCAGATACGCAGTATTTT

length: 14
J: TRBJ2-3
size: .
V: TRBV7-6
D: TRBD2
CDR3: CASTTLAGENTQYF
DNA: TGTGCCAGCACCACACTAGCGGGAGAAAATACGCAGTATTTT

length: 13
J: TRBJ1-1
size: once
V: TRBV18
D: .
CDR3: CASSPLRGTEAFF
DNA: TGTGCCAGCTCACCACTTAGGGGAACTGAAGCTTTCTTT

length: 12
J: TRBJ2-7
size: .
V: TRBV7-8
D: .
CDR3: CASSYRPDEQYF
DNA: TGTGCCAGCAGCTATCGTCCCGACGAGCAGTACTTC

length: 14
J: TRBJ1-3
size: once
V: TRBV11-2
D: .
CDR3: CASSKPHAGNTIYF
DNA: TGTGCCAGCAGCAAGCCCCATGCTGGAAACACCATATATTTT